This TCR beta chain emerged from a study of blood T cell repertoires in COVID-19 (dated by TCRdb to 2018 to 2020). In the study overall: The collaborator samples originated in the United States, Italy and Spain and spanned the acute and convalescent phases of COVID-19. Nearly every sample came with metadata listing a de-identified subject ID, COVID-19 status, age in years and sex. The material from the prospective study consisted of cDNA or gDNA derived from T cells, B-cell-depleted T cells, or PBMCs. The repertoires were made available in a free public database intended to serve as a resource for research on the immune response to SARS-CoV-2. Where available, HLA class I and class II types were taken from metadata supplied by the sample provider and were not determined by assay-based typing. The samples were drawn from the first 160 participants of the ongoing ImmuneRACE study and from 950 to 1,500 subjects provided by 6 global collaborators. Deeply sampled blood TCRbeta repertoires from subjects exposed to, actively infected with, or recovered from COVID-19 were included in the dataset. General findings and caveats noted by the study authors: The amount of clinical and demographic metadata varied by source and participant and was provided uncurated.

The immunoSEQ Assay, a bias-controlled multiplex PCR, was used to amplify TCRbeta CDR3 regions from genomic DNA. The published analysis was carried out like this. The number of nucleated cells in each sample was estimated by amplification of reference gene primers within the assay. To quantify the absolute abundance of each unique TCRbeta CDR3 rearrangement, sequence reads were collapsed and filtered. For each sample, productive Simpson clonality was calculated as the square root of Simpson's diversity index across productive rearrangements. The immuneACCESS repertoire file appears here via TCRdb, limited to in-frame rearrangements. These files lack a portion of the clones; in checked studies, under half of the deficit traces to unresolved V genes, and the cause of the others is not known. V and J calls and clone size are given by that table; D and trimming were obtained from the DNA. This sample has about 83,000 clones in its table, and approximately 81% of those were observed once. Together, the top ten hold less than 20% of the sample.

Comments on this clone: The antigen this receptor binds is unknown. The record has no base qualities; no much larger clone is one base away.

Collaborating institutions collected whole blood in K2EDTA tubes following their own protocols. For TCRbeta analysis, collaborators shipped samples as frozen whole blood, isolated PBMCs, or DNA extracted from either of those sample types. Spanning cysteine to phenylalanine, the CDR3 consists of 13 amino acids. The only DNA kept is the CDR3, 39 bases in frame from the first base. V was cut back by 5 bases and J by 4 bases, leaving a gap of 11 bases between them. Sequences LNHDA (CDR1) and SQIVND (CDR2) are obtained from the germline V gene (reference sequence). The chain is encoded by TRBV19 joined to TRBJ1-2, and possibly TRBD1, on 5 matching bases. The clonotype originates from a woman over 75 with acute or convalescent COVID-19. What was sequenced was peripheral blood. The sequenced DNA is TGTGCCAGTAGTGAGACAGTTATCTATGGCTACACCTTC. It specifies CASSETVIYGYTF.